One sample yielded the 8 T cell receptor beta chains listed below, sequenced in a study of blood T cell repertoires in COVID-19. Using immunoSEQ multiplex PCR, the repertoire was profiled, and TCRdb retains in-frame clones only, with some absent. The sample holds roughly 60,000 clones, about four fifths seen once. The sequenced sample consisted of peripheral blood. All receptors derive from a human donor in a cohort sampled during active or convalescent COVID-19.

This clone was counted once. This sequence joins TRBV6-5 and TRBJ2-2; the D gene is possibly TRBD1 (5 bases). CDR3 length: 13 amino acids. CDR1 MNHEY and CDR2 SVGAGI come from the germline V gene. Trimming took off 6 bases at V and 6 bases at J, with 11 bases between the two ends. In DNA form, the CDR3 reads TGTGCCAGCAGCCGAAGGGGATCCGGGGAGCTGTTTTTT. It encodes CASSRRGSGELFF.

The chain combines TRBV7-2 with TRBJ1-2; D uncertain. The ends were cut back, 3 bases at V and 3 bases at J, with 5 bases in the middle. Germline V lookup: CDR1 SGHTA, CDR2 FQGNSA. The CDR3 length is 12 residues. This CDR3 reads CASSLGDYGYTF. In nucleotides, the CDR3 is TGTGCCAGCAGCTTGGGAGACTATGGCTACACCTTC.

The rearrangement uses TRBV7-9 and TRBJ2-3; 7 nucleotides align to TRBD1. Germline values: CDR1 SEHNR, CDR2 FQNEAQ (reference sequence). The CDR3 runs to 15 residues. Trimming took 3 bases from V and 2 from J; bases not matched to a gene: 5. CDR3 in DNA: TGTGCCAGCAGCTTGCCCGGACAGGTCACAGATACGCAGTATTTT. This gives the protein CASSLPGQVTDTQYF.

This rearrangement joins TRBV5-1 to TRBJ2-1; no clear D. Trimming removed 4 bases from V and 8 bases from J, with 16 bases in between. The CDR3 covers 14 residues. Germline assignment: CDR1 SGHRS and CDR2 YFSETQ. CDR3 sequence: CASSPLSSVHEQFF. DNA for the CDR3: TGCGCCAGCAGCCCGCTTTCTTCGGTGCATGAGCAGTTCTTC.

This chain connects TRBV3-1 (or the pseudogene TRBV3-2) to TRBJ1-2; 10 bases map to TRBD1. V shed 5 bases, J shed 3 bases, and the junction held 9 bases outside the gene matches. Germline CDR1 and CDR2: LGHDT and YNNKEL (reference sequence). The CDR3 contains 16 residues. The CDR3 here is CASSSATGGWHYGYTF. The CDR3 coding sequence is TGTGCCAGCAGCTCAGCGACAGGGGGCTGGCACTATGGCTACACCTTC.

The V and J genes are TRBV7-8 and TRBJ1-2; possible D gene TRBD1, 5 bases. V lost 1 base and J 6 bases, leaving 12 bases between the germline ends. This CDR3 spans 14 amino acids. CDR1 is SGHVS, CDR2 FQNEAQ, per germline. CDR3 region: CASSLGGRDHGYTF. DNA of the CDR3: TGTGCCAGCAGCTTAGGTGGCAGGGATCATGGCTACACCTTC.

The chain recombines TRBV7-9 with TRBJ1-6; D perhaps matches TRBD1 (6 bases). The V and J ends lost 5 bases and 8 bases respectively, with 13 bases between them. Germline V gene lookup returns CDR1 SEHNR and CDR2 FQNEAQ (reference sequence). This CDR3 region has 14 residues. The CDR3 spells CASSPQGSDSPLHF. The CDR3, as DNA: TGTGCCAGCAGCCCCCAGGGGAGTGATTCACCCCTCCACTTT.

The chain links TRBV11-2 to TRBJ2-2, with 8 bases aligning to TRBD2. Germline values: CDR1 SGHAT, CDR2 FQNNGV. The V segment lost 1 base and the J segment 4 bases; nucleotides outside the gene matches: 5. This CDR3 comprises 16 residues. The CDR3 DNA follows: TGTGCCAGCAGCTTAGGAGCGGGGGACTTCACCGGGGAGCTGTTTTTT. As protein: CASSLGAGDFTGELFF. The variable domain in full, completed from reference TRBV11-2 and TRBJ2-2, reads EAGVAQSPRYKIIEKRQSVAFWCNPISGHATLYWYQQILGQGPKLLIQFQNNGVVDDSQLPKDRFSAERLKGVDSTLKIQPAKLEDSAVYLCASSLGAGDFTGELFFGEGSRLTVL.